These 17 T cell receptor beta chains share one sample of origin, sequenced in a study of metastatic and nonmetastatic thyroid tumors. Patients were all untreated before their thyroid surgery. TCRdb re-analyzed the PCR reads using MiXCR. Here the sample spans about 4,500 clones, approximately 29% being singletons. The sequenced sample consisted of adjacent normal tissue. The receptors originated from a male donor with papillary thyroid cancer or a benign thyroid nodule (not recorded which). Some clones in this sample may be carry-over from other donors' samples.

The rearrangement uses TRBV20-1 and TRBJ2-7, with D perhaps matching TRBD1 (6 bases). V lost 6 bases and J lost 6, with 21 bases in between. The germline V gene encodes CDR1 DFQATT and CDR2 SNEGSKA (reference sequence). The CDR3 is made up of 14 amino acids. The CDR3 sequence: CSARLGAGSVEQYF. CDR3 DNA sequence: TGCAGTGCCAGACTGGGGGCAGGGTCGGTCGAGCAGTACTTC.

This clone was counted a few times. This rearrangement joins TRBV6-1 to TRBJ1-6; D may be TRBD1 (5 bases). The CDR3 loop spans 14 amino acids. Deletions cut 6 bases from V and 11 bases from J, with 17 bases between. The germline gives CDR1 MNHNS, CDR2 SASEGT. This CDR3 reads CASSPARAGPPLHF. Here the CDR3 DNA reads TGTGCCAGCAGCCCCGCGCGGGCGGGACCACCCCTCCACTTT.

This clone was picked up a small number of times. The chain links TRBV12-3 or TRBV12-4 to TRBJ2-2, with D possibly being TRBD2 (5 bases). Trimming removed 2 bases from V and 3 bases from J, with 10 bases in between. The CDR3 length is 15 residues. The CDR3 DNA reads as TGTGCCAGCAGTTTACGGGGTTGGGACACCGGGGAGCTGTTTTTT. It codes for CASSLRGWDTGELFF.

This clone was observed a handful of times. This chain links TRBV2 with TRBJ1-2; 9 nucleotides agree with TRBD1. The germline CDR1 and CDR2 sequences are SNHLY and FYNNEI. The length of the CDR3 is 14 residues. Losses at the gene ends were 4 bases for V and 4 bases for J; bases not matched to a gene: 4. In nucleotides, the CDR3 is TGTGCCAGCAGTGGAACAGGGGGCTTCTATGGCTACACCTTC. It codes for CASSGTGGFYGYTF.

The rearrangement uses TRBV3-1 and TRBJ2-7; no reliable D call. Deletions cut 0 bases from V and 3 bases from J, with 6 bases between. The CDR3 length is 13 residues. CDR1 is LGHDT, CDR2 YNNKEL, per germline (reference sequence). This chain's CDR3 is CASSQEALYEQYF. CDR3 DNA sequence: TGTGCCAGCAGCCAAGAGGCCCTCTACGAGCAGTACTTC.

This chain connects TRBV10-2 to TRBJ2-5; 9 bases agree with TRBD1. This CDR3 spans 16 amino acids. From germline, CDR1 is WSHSY and CDR2 SAAADI. Trimming removed 5 bases from V and 3 bases from J; junction bases left unmatched: 10. The DNA of the CDR3 is TGCGCCAGCAGTTCATCGGGACAGGGATCAAAAGAGACCCAGTACTTC. Translated, it gives CASSSSGQGSKETQYF.

This chain connects TRBV30 to TRBJ2-7; D gene ambiguous. V was cut by 2 bases and J by 1 base, with 12 bases left in between. This CDR3 spans 14 amino acids. CDR1 is GTSNPN and CDR2 is SVGIG in the germline V gene (reference sequence). CDR3 region: CAWSHDTISYEQYF. CDR3 coding DNA: TGTGCCTGGAGTCACGACACGATATCCTACGAGCAGTACTTC. Filled out from reference TRBV30 and TRBJ2-7, the complete variable domain reads SQTIHQWPATLVQPVGSPLSLECTVEGTSNPNLYWYRQAAGRGLQLLFYSVGIGQISSEVPQNLSASRPQDRQFILSSKKLLLSDSGFYLCAWSHDTISYEQYFGPGTRLTVT.

This CDR3 reads CASSLLGSTEAFF. Here the CDR3 DNA reads TGCGCCAGCAGCTTGCTAGGGAGCACTGAAGCTTTCTTT. The chain uses TRBV5-1 and TRBJ1-1; D remains ambiguous. The V gene lost 1 base and the J gene lost 4 bases, with 8 bases spanning the gap. The germline gives CDR1 SGHRS, CDR2 YFSETQ. The CDR3 contains 13 residues.

The chain links TRBV12-3 or TRBV12-4 to TRBJ2-7, with TRBD1 as a possible D gene (6 bases). V shed 2 bases and J shed 5 bases, with 13 bases lying between them. The CDR3 totals 14 residues. The CDR3 spells CASSLLQGGHEQYF. For the CDR3, the DNA is TGTGCCAGCAGTTTATTACAGGGTGGGCACGAGCAGTACTTC.

The chain links TRBV6-1 to TRBJ1-1, with 8 bases matching TRBD1. The CDR3 runs to 17 residues. V was pared by 3 bases and J by 8 bases, with 17 bases of the junction left unmatched. CDR1 MNHNS and CDR2 SASEGT come from the germline V gene. As DNA, the CDR3 is TGTGCCAGCAGTGATCTTCTGGCAGGGGGCGCAAGGTGGGAAGCTTTCTTT. It yields the protein CASSDLLAGGARWEAFF.

This chain links TRBV11-1 with TRBJ1-1; weak D call: TRBD1 (6 bases). CDR1 is SGHAT and CDR2 is FQDESV in the germline V gene (reference sequence). V was clipped by 3 bases and J by 1 base, with 12 bases between them. CDR3 size: 15 residues. This chain's CDR3 is CASSLGDRPNTEAFF. The CDR3 DNA sequence: TGTGCCAGCAGCTTGGGTGACAGGCCGAACACTGAAGCTTTCTTT.

This clone was counted only a few times. The chain uses TRBV28 and TRBJ2-1; D gene unclear. Germline CDR1 reads MDHEN; CDR2 reads SYDVKM. CDR3 length equals 12 residues. V lost 6 bases to trimming and J lost 5 bases, with 8 bases between them. CDR3 residues: CASSPLDNEQFF. The CDR3 region has the DNA TGTGCCAGCAGCCCTCTAGACAATGAGCAGTTCTTC.

The CDR3 here is CASSLEQGARSDEQYF. The CDR3 nucleotides read TGCGCCAGCAGCTTAGAGCAGGGGGCGCGCAGTGACGAGCAGTACTTC. The V and J genes are TRBV5-1 and TRBJ2-7; 8 positions agree with TRBD1. The CDR3 contains 16 residues. CDR1 and CDR2 (germline): SGHRS, YFSETQ. J was trimmed by 5 bases and V by 2 bases; bases with no gene match: 12.

V and J are TRBV7-2 and TRBJ1-4, with D perhaps matching TRBD1 (5 bases). Trimming removed 1 base at V and 6 bases at J, with 15 bases between. The CDR3 has 16 residues. CDR1 and CDR2 (germline): SGHTA, FQGNSA. The CDR3 loop is CASSLEGARLYEKLFF. The CDR3 nucleotides are TGTGCCAGCAGCTTAGAAGGGGCACGACTGTATGAAAAACTGTTTTTT.

The chain has TRBV6-1 and TRBJ1-6, with D unclear. With 6 bases removed from V and 14 bases from J, the gap between germline ends came to 17 bases. The CDR3 is made up of 13 amino acids. Germline-derived CDR1 and CDR2 are MNHNS and SASEGT. The CDR3 loop is CASSPTSKGTLHF. Here the CDR3 DNA reads TGTGCCAGCAGCCCGACCTCTAAAGGAACCCTCCACTTT.

In this sample, this clone is large (0.1 to 1%). The J gene is TRBJ2-1, the V gene TRBV6-4, with 10 bases aligning to TRBD2. This CDR3 has 14 residues. Germline loops: CDR1 MRHNA, CDR2 SNTAGT. V lost 11 bases, J lost 4 bases, and 8 bases stayed unmatched. In nucleotides, the CDR3 is TGTGCCGGAGTTAGCGGGAGGTTTTACAATGAGCAGTTCTTC. The encoded protein is CAGVSGRFYNEQFF.

This clone has just a few counts. Germline and junction disagree at one end, which may indicate a read error. This rearrangement joins TRBV27 to TRBJ1-2, with a tentative D call TRBD1 (6 bases). The CDR3 has 17 amino acids. From germline, CDR1 is MNHEY and CDR2 SMNVEV (reference sequence). The CDR3 region is CAISSTSQGEFWYGYTF. CDR3 DNA: TGTGCCATCAGTTCGACCTCACAGGGTGAATTTTGGTATGGCTACACCTTC.